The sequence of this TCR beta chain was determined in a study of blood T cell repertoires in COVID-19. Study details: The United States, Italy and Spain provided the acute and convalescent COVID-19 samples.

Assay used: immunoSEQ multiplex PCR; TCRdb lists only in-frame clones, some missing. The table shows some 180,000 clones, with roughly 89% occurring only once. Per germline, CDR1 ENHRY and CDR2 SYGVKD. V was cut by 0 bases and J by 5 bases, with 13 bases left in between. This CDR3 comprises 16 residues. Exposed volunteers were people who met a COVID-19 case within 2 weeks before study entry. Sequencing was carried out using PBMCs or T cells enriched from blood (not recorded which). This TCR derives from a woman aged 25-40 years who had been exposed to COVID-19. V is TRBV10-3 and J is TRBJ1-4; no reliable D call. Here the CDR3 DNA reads TGTGCCATCAGTGAGTCATCGGTTGGAGACAATGAAAAACTGTTTTTT. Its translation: CAISESSVGDNEKLFF.